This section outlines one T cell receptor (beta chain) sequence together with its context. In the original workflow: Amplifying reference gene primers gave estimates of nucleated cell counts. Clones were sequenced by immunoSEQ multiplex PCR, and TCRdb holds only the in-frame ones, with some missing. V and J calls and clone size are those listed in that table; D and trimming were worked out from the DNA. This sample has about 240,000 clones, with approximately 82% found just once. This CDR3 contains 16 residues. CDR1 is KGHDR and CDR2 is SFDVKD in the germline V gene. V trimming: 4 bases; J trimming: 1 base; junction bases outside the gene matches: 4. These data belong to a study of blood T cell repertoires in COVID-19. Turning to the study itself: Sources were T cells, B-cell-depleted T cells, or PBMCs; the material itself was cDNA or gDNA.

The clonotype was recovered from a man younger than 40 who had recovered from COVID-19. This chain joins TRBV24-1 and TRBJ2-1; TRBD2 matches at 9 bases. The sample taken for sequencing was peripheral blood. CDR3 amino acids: CATSDPGLASYNEQFF. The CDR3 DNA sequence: TGTGCCACCAGTGACCCCGGACTAGCGTCCTACAATGAGCAGTTCTTC.